This T cell receptor (beta chain) was documented in a study of control samples from healthy donors and cancer patients. There are a few counts of this clone. The CDR3 loop spans 13 amino acids. V shed 5 bases and J shed 5 bases, with 12 bases lying between them. Germline V CDR1 and CDR2: SGHVS, FQNEAQ. Clones were sequenced by immunoSEQ multiplex PCR, and TCRdb holds only the in-frame ones, with some missing. The data show roughly 86,000 clones, with 91% seen just once and 15% to 19% held by the top ten. This sequence joins TRBV7-8 and TRBJ2-5, with D tentatively TRBD1 (6 bases). Sequencing was carried out using blood. The sequence came from a young man in good health. The chain's CDR3 is CASSAAQGETQYF. The CDR3 DNA is TGTGCCAGCAGCGCAGCGCAGGGGGAGACCCAGTACTTC.